This T cell receptor beta chain was sequenced during a study of blood T cell repertoires in COVID-19. The protocol was immunoSEQ multiplex PCR, while the TCRdb copy is restricted to in-frame clones and leaves out a portion. The sample has some 31,000 clones, 85% seen once. In its sample, this clone was seen a few times. This sequence was found in a man older than 75 with active COVID-19. Sequencing was carried out using peripheral blood.

The CDR3 loop is CASSLGTSGTYEQYF. Written as DNA, the CDR3 is TGCGCCAGCAGCCTCGGGACTAGCGGAACCTACGAGCAGTACTTC. The chain recombines TRBV5-1 with TRBJ2-7; 11 bases fit TRBD2. With 4 bases clipped from V and 2 bases from J, the junction kept 5 bases outside the gene matches. Per the germline V gene, CDR1 is SGHRS and CDR2 is YFSETQ. There are 15 residues in the CDR3.